These 24 T cell receptor beta chains were sequenced from one sample in a study of OX40 agonist ivuxolimab in advanced cancers. Repertoires were generated with immunoSEQ multiplex PCR, while TCRdb's copy carries only in-frame clones and drops some. The repertoire has over 100,000 clones, around 89% of them found once; the top ten carry more than 0.45%. The sequences come from CD4+ or CD8+ T cells sorted from blood, collected in a trial of the OX40 agonist ivuxolimab. These receptors originate from an adult with an advanced solid tumor such as melanoma, head and neck, liver or kidney cancer.

The CDR3 loop reads CASSAEFPGLAGDTQYF. The CDR3 nucleotides are TGTGCCAGCAGCGCAGAATTCCCCGGACTAGCGGGTGATACGCAGTATTTT. The chain has TRBV9 and TRBJ2-3, with 11 bases fitting TRBD2. Germline CDR1 SGDLS, CDR2 YYNGEE. This CDR3 region has 17 residues. Trimming at V came to 3 bases and at J to 6 bases, leaving 12 bases not matched to a gene.

The chain recombines TRBV4-2 with TRBJ1-6, with D perhaps matching TRBD1 (5 bases). Trimming took off 3 bases at V and 7 bases at J, with 16 bases between the two ends. The CDR3 contains 16 residues. Germline values: CDR1 LGHNA, CDR2 YNFKEQ. CDR3 coding DNA: TGTGCCAGCAGCCAGGAAACCGGGACGCCAAATTCACCCCTCCACTTT. Its translation is CASSQETGTPNSPLHF.

The V call is TRBV2, the J call TRBJ1-4, with D uncertain. The V and J ends lost 6 bases and 8 bases respectively, with 4 bases between them. Germline V gene lookup returns CDR1 SNHLY and CDR2 FYNNEI. CDR3 length: 10 amino acids. Here the CDR3 DNA reads TGTGCCAGCAGAACCGAAAAACTGTTTTTT. It specifies CASRTEKLFF. The full variable domain, its missing parts supplied by reference TRBV2 and TRBJ1-4, is EPEVTQTPSHQVTQMGQEVILRCVPISNHLYFYWYRQILGQKVEFLVSFYNNEISEKSEIFDDQFSVERPDGSNFTLKIRSTKLEDSAMYFCASRTEKLFFGSGTQLSVL.

This chain uses TRBV4-3 with TRBJ2-2; 9 bases line up with TRBD1. Germline V gene lookup returns CDR1 LGHNA and CDR2 YSLEER. Trimming took 0 bases from V and 5 from J; bases not matched to a gene: 4. This CDR3 spans 16 amino acids. CDR3 bases: TGCGCCAGCAGCCAAGATCCTGGACAGGGGACCGGGGAGCTGTTTTTT. Amino acids: CASSQDPGQGTGELFF.

V is TRBV2 and J is TRBJ2-3; D ambiguous. Germline V gene sequence: CDR1 SNHLY, CDR2 FYNNEI. Trimming cost V 2 bases and J 0 bases, with 9 bases left between them. The CDR3 totals 15 residues. Written as DNA, the CDR3 is TGTGCCAGCAGTGAAAGGGCATCTAGCACAGATACGCAGTATTTT. It translates to CASSERASSTDTQYF.

The rearrangement joins TRBV29-1 to TRBJ2-1, with 8 bases lining up with TRBD2. CDR1 and CDR2 (germline): SQVTM, ANQGSEA. After removal of 7 bases from V and 6 bases from J, the junction contained 5 bases not matched to a gene. The CDR3 has 12 residues. CDR3 in amino acids: CSGGGLINEQFF. The CDR3 DNA reads as TGCAGCGGCGGGGGGTTGATCAATGAGCAGTTCTTC.

V usage is TRBV6-6 and J usage is TRBJ2-2; possibly TRBD1 for D (6 bases). This CDR3 is built from 15 residues. Trimming shortened V by 3 bases and J by 5 bases, and 13 bases separated the two germline ends. Germline CDR1 MNHNY, CDR2 SVGAGI (reference sequence). CDR3 sequence: CASSYLQGGTGELFF. CDR3 DNA: TGTGCCAGCAGTTATTTACAGGGTGGGACCGGGGAGCTGTTTTTT.

J is TRBJ2-5 and V is TRBV7-2, with 10 bases that match TRBD2. Germline CDR1 is SGHTA and CDR2 is FQGNSA. Trimming cost V 1 base and J 5 bases; bases outside gene matches: 7. This CDR3 region has 16 residues. The CDR3 region is CASSLGSGGAYETQYF. DNA of the CDR3: TGTGCCAGCAGCTTAGGAAGCGGGGGGGCCTATGAGACCCAGTACTTC. Filled out from reference TRBV7-2 and TRBJ2-5, the complete variable domain reads GAGVSQSPSNKVTEKGKDVELRCDPISGHTALYWYRQSLGQGLEFLIYFQGNSAPDKSGLPSDRFSAERTGGSVSTLTIQRTQQEDSAVYLCASSLGSGGAYETQYFGPGTRLLVL.

The chain carries TRBV25-1 and TRBJ2-3, with D possibly called TRBD1 or TRBD2 (5 bases each). With 8 bases removed from V and 0 bases from J, the gap between germline ends came to 9 bases. The CDR3 contains 13 residues. Germline V gene lookup returns CDR1 MGHDK and CDR2 SYGVNS. The CDR3 region is CASGRDSTDTQYF. The CDR3 DNA follows: TGTGCCAGCGGTAGGGACAGCACAGATACGCAGTATTTT. The full variable domain, rest sourced from reference TRBV25-1 and TRBJ2-3, is EADIYQTPRYLVIGTGKKITLECSQTMGHDKMYWYQQDPGMELHLIHYSYGVNSTEKGDLSSESTVSRIRTEHFPLTLESARPSHTSQYLCASGRDSTDTQYFGPGTRLTVL.

The CDR3 DNA sequence: TGTGCCTGGAGGCGGGACAGGGGACAGCCCCAGCATTTT. Its protein is CAWRRDRGQPQHF. This rearrangement joins TRBV30 to TRBJ1-5; 10 bases match TRBD1. The CDR3 covers 13 residues. CDR1 and CDR2 from the germline V gene are GTSNPN and SVGIG (reference sequence). Trimming at V came to 3 bases and at J to 7 bases, leaving 3 bases not matched to a gene.

This rearrangement joins TRBV6-5 to TRBJ1-1; D perhaps matches TRBD1 (5 bases). This CDR3 spans 13 amino acids. Germline lookup yields CDR1 MNHEY and CDR2 SVGAGI. With 7 bases removed from V and 5 bases from J, the gap between germline ends came to 14 bases. CDR3 amino acids: CASTQGWGTEAFF. The CDR3 DNA sequence: TGTGCCAGCACCCAGGGTTGGGGAACTGAAGCTTTCTTT.

The rearrangement links TRBV19 to TRBJ1-1; 8 bases align to TRBD1. V lost 7 bases to trimming and J lost 0 bases; unmatched junction nucleotides: 4. Germline values: CDR1 LNHDA, CDR2 SQIVND (reference sequence). This CDR3 spans 14 amino acids. The CDR3 sequence: CASTGQGLNTEAFF. CDR3 bases: TGTGCCAGTACCGGACAGGGTTTGAACACTGAAGCTTTCTTT. The full variable domain, with the rest looked up from reference TRBV19 and TRBJ1-1, is DGGITQSPKYLFRKEGQNVTLSCEQNLNHDAMYWYRQDPGQGLRLIYYSQIVNDFQKGDIAEGYSVSREKKESFPLTVTSAQKNPTAFYLCASTGQGLNTEAFFGQGTRLTVV.

In this sample, this clone turned up once. The rearrangement joins TRBV28 to TRBJ1-5; weak D call: TRBD1 (5 bases). Germline-derived CDR1 and CDR2 are MDHEN and SYDVKM. This CDR3 comprises 16 residues. With 4 bases removed from V and 4 bases from J, the gap between germline ends came to 17 bases. The CDR3 spells CASSYGGALTNQPQHF. The CDR3 coding sequence is TGTGCCAGCAGTTATGGTGGGGCACTTACGAATCAGCCCCAGCATTTT.

The rearrangement links TRBV5-1 to TRBJ2-3; D tentatively fits TRBD1 or TRBD2 (6 bases each). Deletions cut 1 base from V and 2 bases from J, with 11 bases between. CDR3 length equals 15 residues. Germline V gene data show CDR1 as SGHRS and CDR2 as YFSETQ. CDR3 protein: CASSLPGAPTDTQYF. The CDR3 DNA reads as TGCGCCAGCAGCTTGCCGGGGGCCCCCACAGATACGCAGTATTTT.

The chain combines TRBV10-3 with TRBJ2-1; TRBD1 agrees at 9 bases. From germline, CDR1 is ENHRY and CDR2 SYGVKD. This CDR3 comprises 13 residues. Trimming removed 10 bases from V and 7 bases from J; junction bases left unmatched: 8. CDR3 protein: CASRDRVGNEQFF. In DNA form, the CDR3 reads TGTGCCAGCCGGGACAGGGTTGGAAATGAGCAGTTCTTC.

CDR3 in amino acids: CASGGSHQETQYF. In nucleotides, the CDR3 is TGTGCCAGCGGCGGGAGTCACCAAGAGACCCAGTACTTC. This chain joins TRBV9 and TRBJ2-5; 7 nucleotides line up with TRBD2. Germline CDR1 is SGDLS and CDR2 is YYNGEE. This CDR3 contains 13 residues. V gave up 7 bases and J gave up 0 bases; unmatched junction bases: 3.

This clone was seen a few times. The chain uses TRBV7-2 and TRBJ2-7; D might be TRBD1 (6 bases). CDR1 is SGHTA and CDR2 is FQGNSA in the germline V gene. The CDR3 totals 13 residues. With 5 bases removed from V and 5 bases from J, the gap between germline ends came to 13 bases. CDR3 in amino acids: CASSILQGHEQYF. The CDR3 DNA follows: TGTGCCAGCAGCATTTTACAGGGACACGAGCAGTACTTC.

This sequence joins TRBV28 and TRBJ2-7; D unclear. The V end was cut by 5 bases, the J end by 3 bases, with 8 bases between. This CDR3 has 12 residues. Germline V CDR1 and CDR2: MDHEN, SYDVKM. The CDR3 DNA reads as TGTGCCAGCAGTGTTATCATCTACGAGCAGTACTTC. Translated: CASSVIIYEQYF.

The chain carries TRBV5-4 and TRBJ1-1; the D is unclear. Germline lookup yields CDR1 SGHNT and CDR2 YYREEE (reference sequence). The CDR3 has 13 residues. V was shortened by 4 bases and J by 1 base, with 8 bases between the two germline ends. For the CDR3, the DNA is TGTGCCAGCAGCCCCTACACGAACACTGAAGCTTTCTTT. Residues: CASSPYTNTEAFF.

The V and J genes are TRBV11-2 and TRBJ2-7; unclear D gene. Germline V gene lookup returns CDR1 SGHAT and CDR2 FQNNGV. This CDR3 spans 12 amino acids. Trimming removed 5 bases from V and 3 bases from J, with 8 bases in between. This chain's CDR3 is CASSPSSYEQYF. The CDR3, as DNA: TGTGCCAGCAGCCCCTCTAGCTACGAGCAGTACTTC.

The V and J genes are TRBV7-2 and TRBJ1-5; D is ambiguous. V lost 1 base and J 6 bases, leaving 4 bases between the germline ends. The CDR3 covers 12 residues. CDR1 is SGHTA, CDR2 FQGNSA, per germline. CDR3 sequence (DNA): TGTGCCAGCAGCTTAGGAAGTCAGCCCCAGCATTTT. As protein: CASSLGSQPQHF.

The chain combines TRBV5-1 with TRBJ2-2; TRBD2 agrees at 9 bases. V lost 2 bases, J lost 6 bases, and 5 bases stayed unmatched. Germline V gives CDR1 SGHRS, CDR2 YFSETQ. CDR3 size: 15 residues. The CDR3 is CASSFRSSGAGELFF. The CDR3 DNA follows: TGCGCCAGCAGCTTTCGGTCTAGCGGGGCCGGGGAGCTGTTTTTT. The variable domain in full, completed from reference TRBV5-1 and TRBJ2-2, reads KAGVTQTPRYLIKTRGQQVTLSCSPISGHRSVSWYQQTPGQGLQFLFEYFSETQRNKGNFPGRFSGRQFSNSRSEMNVSTLELGDSALYLCASSFRSSGAGELFFGEGSRLTVL.

The gene calls are TRBV29-1 and TRBJ1-1; D unclear. The V gene's germline CDR1 is SQVTM and CDR2 ANQGSEA. This CDR3 contains 14 residues. V was pared by 6 bases and J by 5 bases, with 19 bases between. The DNA of the CDR3 is TGCAGCGTGCCGGGAGGGCTTGGTAGGACTGAAGCTTTCTTT. The encoded protein is CSVPGGLGRTEAFF.

The chain links TRBV19 to TRBJ2-1, with D perhaps matching TRBD1 (6 bases). V was trimmed by 9 bases and J by 2 bases, leaving 11 bases between them. This CDR3 region has 13 residues. Germline assignment: CDR1 LNHDA and CDR2 SQIVND (reference sequence). CDR3 coding DNA: TGTGCCAGCGGGGACACCACCTACAATGAGCAGTTCTTC. Its translation is CASGDTTYNEQFF.